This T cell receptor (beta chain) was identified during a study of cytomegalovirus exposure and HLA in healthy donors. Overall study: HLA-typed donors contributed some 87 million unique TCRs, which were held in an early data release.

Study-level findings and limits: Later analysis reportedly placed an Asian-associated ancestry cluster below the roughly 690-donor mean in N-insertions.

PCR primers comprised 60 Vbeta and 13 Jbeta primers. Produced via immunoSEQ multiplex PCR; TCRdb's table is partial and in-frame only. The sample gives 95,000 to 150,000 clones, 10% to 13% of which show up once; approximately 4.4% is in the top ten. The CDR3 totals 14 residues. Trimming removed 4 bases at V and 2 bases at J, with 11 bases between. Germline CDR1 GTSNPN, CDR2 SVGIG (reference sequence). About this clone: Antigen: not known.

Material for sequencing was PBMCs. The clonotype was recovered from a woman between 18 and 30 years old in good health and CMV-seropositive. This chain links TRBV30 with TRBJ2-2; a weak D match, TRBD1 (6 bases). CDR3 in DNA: TGTGCCTGGAAGGGACAAACAAACACCGGGGAGCTGTTTTTT. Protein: CAWKGQTNTGELFF.